Reported below is one T cell receptor beta chain. The data belong to a study of blood T cell repertoires in COVID-19. Germline assignment: CDR1 SGDLS and CDR2 YYNGEE. Between the trimmed V and J ends, which lost 4 bases and 5 bases, there was a span of 12 bases. The CDR3 loop spans 13 amino acids. Sequenced by immunoSEQ multiplex PCR; TCRdb stores in-frame clones only, minus some. The data contain about 410,000 clones, roughly 90% of them seen just once; the ten biggest clones take up 1.5% to 1.7%. Sequencing was done on a sample of peripheral blood. The chain is built from TRBV9 and TRBJ2-5; unclear D gene. The TCR comes from a woman aged 40 to 50 with COVID-19, enrolled during active disease. CDR3: CASSWSDSETQYF. DNA for the CDR3: TGTGCCAGCAGCTGGAGTGACTCGGAGACCCAGTACTTC.